Presented here are 15 T cell receptor beta chains from one specimen sequenced in a study of early T cells in non-severe SARS-CoV-2 infection. TCRdb re-called the 5' RACE reads with MiXCR, one entry per CDR3 protein. The sample has roughly 33,000 distinct CDR3 sequences; roughly 6% are singletons. Sequenced material: whole blood. The receptors shown here come from an adult who was a healthcare worker with PCR-confirmed SARS-CoV-2 infection or an uninfected control (not recorded which).

With regard to this clonotype: A much larger clonotype is one base distant, so this may be a read error. V gene TRBV3-1 combines with J gene TRBJ1-1, with TRBD1 matching over 7 bases. Germline CDR1 and CDR2: LGHDT and YNNKEL (reference sequence). CDR3 length: 11 amino acids. CDR3 sequence (DNA): TGTGGCAGCACGAGGGGGCAAGAAGCTTTCTTT. This codes for CGSTRGQEAFF.

This clonotype was counted many times. The rearrangement joins TRBV5-1 to TRBJ2-1; 8 bases are shared with TRBD2. J gave up 6 bases and V 2 bases, and 16 bases lay outside the gene matches. Germline V CDR1 and CDR2: SGHRS, YFSETQ. CDR3 length: 18 residues. CDR3 loop: CASSFYPLSGRDSNEQFF. DNA for the CDR3: TGCGCCAGCAGCTTCTACCCTCTAAGCGGGAGAGATAGCAATGAGCAGTTCTTC.

The chain links TRBV10-3 to TRBJ2-3; 8 bases line up with TRBD2. Germline V lookup: CDR1 ENHRY, CDR2 SYGVKD. V lost 8 bases, J lost 2 bases, and 6 bases stayed unmatched. This CDR3 comprises 14 residues. CDR3 nucleotide sequence: TGTGCCATCGGGTTAGCGGGGCACACAGATACGCAGTATTTT. Translation gives CAIGLAGHTDTQYF.

This clonotype was observed at least ten times. The chain couples TRBV10-2 to TRBJ2-7; unclear D gene. The germline V gene encodes CDR1 WSHSY and CDR2 SAAADI. The V end lost 8 bases, the J end lost 1 base, and 9 bases lay between the germline ends. CDR3 length: 12 residues. CDR3 region: CASCTASYEQYV. DNA for the CDR3: TGCGCCAGCTGCACAGCTTCCTACGAGCAGTACGTC.

This clonotype was detected a few times. V is TRBV3-2 and J is TRBJ1-1; TRBD1 is taken as the D call from the table, unchecked against the DNA. TRBV3-2 is a listed pseudogene. The CDR3 has 16 amino acids. CDR3 protein: CASSQTRTGLNTEAFF. The CDR3, as DNA: TGTGCCAGCAGCCAGACCCGGACAGGCCTGAACACTGAAGCTTTCTTT.

This clonotype was detected many times. The gene calls are TRBV24-1 and TRBJ1-1; possible D gene TRBD1, 5 bases. The CDR3 extends over 15 amino acids. V lost 5 bases and J 0 bases, leaving 12 bases between the germline ends. From germline, CDR1 is KGHDR and CDR2 SFDVKD. CDR3 coding DNA: TGTGCCACCAGTGGGACCCAAGGGGTGAACACTGAAGCTTTCTTT. This gives the protein CATSGTQGVNTEAFF.

This clonotype was found many times. The rearrangement joins TRBV24-1 to TRBJ2-1; 11 nucleotides match TRBD2. This CDR3 has 16 amino acids. J gave up 3 bases and V 4 bases, and 4 bases lay outside the gene matches. Germline lookup yields CDR1 KGHDR and CDR2 SFDVKD. CDR3 amino acids: CATSDPSGRNYNEQFF. CDR3 nucleotides: TGTGCCACCAGTGACCCTAGCGGGAGGAACTACAATGAGCAGTTCTTC.

This clonotype has a handful of counts. The V call is TRBV11-2, the J call TRBJ1-5; D remains ambiguous. Germline V CDR1 and CDR2: SGHAT, FQNNGV. Trimming stripped 0 bases from V and 4 bases from J, with 13 bases between. CDR3 length: 16 amino acids. CDR3 DNA sequence: TGTGCCAGCAGCTTAGATTCAGGCAGGAGGAATCAGCCCCAGCATTTT. Its translation: CASSLDSGRRNQPQHF.

This clonotype was observed at least ten times. V is TRBV6-2 or TRBV6-3 and J is TRBJ2-1; D is unresolved. This CDR3 comprises 16 residues. CDR1 is MNHEY and CDR2 is SVGEGT in the germline V gene. V dropped 4 bases and J dropped 6 bases, with 19 bases sitting between them. DNA for the CDR3: TGTGCCAGCAGTTGGGCAACCGGGCAGGCCGCCAATGAGCAGTTCTTC. Amino acids: CASSWATGQAANEQFF.

As concerns this clonotype: This could be a read error, since a much larger clone is one nucleotide away. This chain joins TRBV11-2 and TRBJ2-7, with 12 nucleotides matching TRBD2. CDR3 size: 17 residues. The V and J ends lost 4 bases and 2 bases, in that order; junction bases with no gene match: 9. CDR1 is SGHAT and CDR2 is FQNNGV in the germline V gene. The DNA of the CDR3 is TGTGCCAGCAGCTCATGGACTAGCGGGAACAAAACCTACGAGCAGTACTTC. Its protein is CASSSWTSGNKTYEQYF.

This clonotype was seen at least ten times. The rearrangement joins TRBV30 to TRBJ2-3, with D perhaps TRBD2 (5 bases). CDR1 and CDR2 from the germline V gene are GTSNPN and SVGIG (reference sequence). This CDR3 contains 14 residues. Trimming took off 1 base at V and 1 base at J, with 9 bases between the two ends. The CDR3 loop reads CAWSEGSGTDTQYF. CDR3 nucleotide sequence: TGTGCCTGGAGTGAAGGTAGCGGCACAGATACGCAGTATTTT.

As for this clonotype: A read error is possible here, since a much larger clone lies one base away. The chain is built from TRBV20-1 and TRBJ1-1; D uncertain. CDR1 is DFQATT, CDR2 SNEGSKA, per germline (reference sequence). The CDR3 runs 14 residues. CDR3 in amino acids: CSARVGPLNTVAFF. In DNA, the CDR3 is TGCAGTGCTAGGGTAGGTCCCTTGAACACTGTAGCTTTCTTT.

This clonotype showed up many times. The chain links TRBV19 to TRBJ2-1; 13 bases align to TRBD2. After removal of 3 bases from V and 8 bases from J, the junction contained 7 bases not matched to a gene. In germline, CDR1 is LNHDA, CDR2 SQIVND (reference sequence). This CDR3 has 16 amino acids. The CDR3 nucleotides are TGTGCCAGTAGTATCGGACTAGCGGGAGATCCTCATGAGCAGTTCTTC. Translated, it gives CASSIGLAGDPHEQFF.

At least ten counts were recorded for this clonotype. V is TRBV4-3 and J is TRBJ2-3; no clear D. The CDR3 runs to 14 residues. The ends were cut back, 3 bases at V and 5 bases at J, with 12 bases in the middle. Germline CDR1 LGHNA, CDR2 YSLEER. CDR3 in DNA: TGCGCCAGCAGCCAGTCGGCCTCAGAAGATACGCAGTATTTT. It is translated as CASSQSASEDTQYF.

This clonotype was seen ten or more times. This chain links TRBV11-2 with TRBJ2-1; TRBD2 is a possible D gene (6 bases). The V gene's germline CDR1 is SGHAT and CDR2 FQNNGV. The CDR3 is made up of 16 amino acids. V dropped 1 base and J dropped 6 bases, with 16 bases sitting between them. CDR3 amino acids: CASSLVVGLLANEQFF. The CDR3 nucleotides are TGTGCCAGCAGCTTAGTGGTGGGACTCCTGGCCAATGAGCAGTTCTTC.